A single sample is the source of the 9 T cell receptor beta chains below, sequenced in a study of CD8 T cells in ankylosing spondylitis. In TCRdb, the 5' RACE reads were re-called with MiXCR into one record per CDR3 protein. The sample records about 140,000 distinct CDR3 sequences, 25% to 35% being singletons. Input material: synovial fluid, either unsorted or a sorted T cell fraction (not recorded which). These receptors were collected from a male donor with ankylosing spondylitis.

This chain uses TRBV12-3 or TRBV12-4 with TRBJ2-4, with a weak D call TRBD1 (7 bases). Trimming took 5 bases from V and 6 from J, leaving 11 bases between them. The CDR3 spans 13 residues. CDR3 sequence: CASSSQGGNIQYF. The CDR3 DNA reads as TGTGCCAGCAGTAGCCAGGGGGGAAACATTCAGTACTTC.

This clonotype was counted a few times. DNA of the CDR3: TGTGCCAGTTCGTCCGCTAGCGGGAGGGCTGGTGAGCAGTACTTC. Protein: CASSSASGRAGEQYF. V usage is TRBV18 and J usage is TRBJ2-7, with 12 bases identical to TRBD2. Germline V gives CDR1 KGHSH, CDR2 LQKENI. V shed 9 bases and J 7 bases; nucleotides not matched to a gene: 13. CDR3 length: 15 residues.

This clonotype was recorded many times. The rearrangement links TRBV4-1 to TRBJ2-1; tentative D call: TRBD2 (6 bases). The CDR3 is made up of 15 amino acids. Per germline, CDR1 MGHRA and CDR2 YSYEKL. V was trimmed by 1 base and J by 5 bases, leaving 12 bases between them. The chain's CDR3 is CASSQAPSENNEQFF. In DNA, the CDR3 is TGCGCCAGCAGCCAAGCGCCTAGCGAGAACAATGAGCAGTTCTTC.

This clonotype has a count of ten or more. This sequence joins TRBV5-1 and TRBJ1-1; 10 bases are a match to TRBD1. J was trimmed by 6 bases and V by 0 bases; bases with no gene match: 8. The CDR3 consists of 16 residues. Germline V gives CDR1 SGHRS, CDR2 YFSETQ. The CDR3 nucleotides are TGCGCCAGCAGCTTGGGGGACAGGGGAGGGGCGGCTGAAGCTTTCTTT. This sequence encodes CASSLGDRGGAAEAFF. The entire variable domain, with the rest obtained from reference TRBV5-1 and TRBJ1-1, is as follows: KAGVTQTPRYLIKTRGQQVTLSCSPISGHRSVSWYQQTPGQGLQFLFEYFSETQRNKGNFPGRFSGRQFSNSRSEMNVSTLELGDSALYLCASSLGDRGGAAEAFFGQGTRLTVV.

This clonotype was observed a handful of times. The CDR3 nucleotides read TGCAGTGCTGCTCCCCCTCTGACAGGCACTGGTGAGGCCCAGTACTTC. Amino acids: CSAAPPLTGTGEAQYF. The chain combines TRBV20-1 with TRBJ2-5, with D possibly being TRBD1 (6 bases). V lost 5 bases and J lost 9, with 28 bases in between. The CDR3 covers 16 residues. Germline V gives CDR1 DFQATT, CDR2 SNEGSKA (reference sequence).

The CDR3 sequence is CASSQDLSASYNEQFF. CDR3 bases: TGTGCCAGCAGCCAAGATTTGTCAGCGTCCTACAATGAGCAGTTCTTC. The chain has TRBV4-2 and TRBJ2-1; D not resolved. This CDR3 comprises 16 residues. Germline V gene lookup returns CDR1 LGHNA and CDR2 YNFKEQ. Trimming took off 0 bases at V and 1 base at J, with 10 bases between the two ends.

The rearrangement links TRBV14 to TRBJ1-5; 10 positions match TRBD1. There are 17 residues in the CDR3. The V gene end was trimmed by 6 bases and the J gene end by 2 bases; junction bases not matched to a gene: 10. CDR1 is SGHDN, CDR2 FVKESK, per germline. The CDR3 region is CASSYRQGAGGNQPQHF. The DNA of the CDR3 is TGTGCCAGCAGTTACCGACAGGGGGCCGGTGGCAATCAGCCCCAGCATTTT.

The chain carries TRBV12-3 or TRBV12-4 and TRBJ2-4, with a possible D match to TRBD2 (6 bases). The length of the CDR3 is 13 residues. The V gene lost 8 bases and the J gene lost 6 bases, with 14 bases spanning the gap. CDR3 DNA sequence: TGTGCCAGCTGCCGACTGGGGGGAAACATTCAGTACTTC. Its protein is CASCRLGGNIQYF.

This clonotype was seen more than once but under ten times. V and J are TRBV29-1 and TRBJ1-2; perhaps TRBD1 as D (5 bases). CDR1 is SQVTM, CDR2 ANQGSEA, per germline. This CDR3 has 13 amino acids. Trimming shortened V by 5 bases and J by 8 bases, and 18 bases separated the two germline ends. Here the CDR3 reads CSVQRQGVLGYTF. The CDR3, as DNA: TGCAGCGTTCAACGTCAGGGAGTTCTCGGCTACACCTTC.